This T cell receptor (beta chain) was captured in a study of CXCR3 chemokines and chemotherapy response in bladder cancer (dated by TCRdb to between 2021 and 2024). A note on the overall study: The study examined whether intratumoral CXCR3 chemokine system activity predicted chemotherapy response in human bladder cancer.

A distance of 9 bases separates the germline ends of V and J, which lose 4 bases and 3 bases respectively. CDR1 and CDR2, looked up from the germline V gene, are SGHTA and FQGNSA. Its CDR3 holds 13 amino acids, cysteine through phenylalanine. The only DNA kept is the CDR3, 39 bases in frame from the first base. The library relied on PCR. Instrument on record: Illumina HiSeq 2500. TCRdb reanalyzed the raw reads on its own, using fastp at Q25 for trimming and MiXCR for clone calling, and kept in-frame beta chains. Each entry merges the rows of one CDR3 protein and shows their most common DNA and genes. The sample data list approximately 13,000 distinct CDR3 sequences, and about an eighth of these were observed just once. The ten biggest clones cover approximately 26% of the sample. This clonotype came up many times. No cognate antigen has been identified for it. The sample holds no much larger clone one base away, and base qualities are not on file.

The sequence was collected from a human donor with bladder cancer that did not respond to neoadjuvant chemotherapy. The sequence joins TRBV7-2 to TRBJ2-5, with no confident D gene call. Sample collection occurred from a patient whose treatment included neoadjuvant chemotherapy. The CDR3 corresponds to CASSWQQEETQYF. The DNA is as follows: TGTGCCAGCAGCTGGCAACAAGAAGAGACCCAGTACTTC.